Listed below are T cell receptor beta chains from one sample, sequenced in a study of molecular identifiers for immune sequencing clone quantification. TCRdb processed the PCR reads anew with MiXCR; each CDR3 protein has one entry. The data show under 350,000 distinct CDR3 sequences, with roughly 23% seen just once and roughly 0.7% held by the top ten. Sequencing input: naive CD8+ T cells from blood, with Jurkat cell RNA spiked in. All receptors come from a human donor in good health. Some libraries in this study had Jurkat cell RNA spiked in. CDR3s include the opening cysteine and the closing phenylalanine or tryptophan. A D gene is named only where the DNA matches it firmly. Clone sizes are given selectively: once, few, many, or a class where the clone is expanded.

>15|TRBV19|-|TRBJ1-1|TRBD1
CASSIGGRGLPEAFF
TGTGCCAGTAGTATAGGTGGCAGGGGGCTACCTGAAGCTTTCTTT
>17|TRBV23-1|-|TRBJ1-1|-
CASSQLPGQKPNTEAFF
TGCGCCAGCAGTCAATTACCGGGACAAAAACCGAACACTGAAGCTTTCTTT
>17|TRBV7-9|-|TRBJ2-3|TRBD2
CASSYDPLAGGTDTQYF
TGTGCCAGCAGCTACGACCCCCTAGCGGGGGGCACAGATACGCAGTATTTT
>17|TRBV10-3|-|TRBJ1-1|-
CAISESGTQKGNTEAFF
TGTGCCATCAGTGAGTCCGGGACGCAAAAGGGGAACACTGAAGCTTTCTTT
>13|TRBV19|-|TRBJ1-2|-
CASSVGAGSGYTF
TGTGCCAGTAGTGTTGGGGCGGGTAGCGGCTACACCTTC
>15|TRBV5-1|-|TRBJ2-5|-
CASGLDCGFQETQYF
TGCGCCAGCGGCTTGGATTGCGGCTTCCAAGAGACCCAGTACTTC
>10|TRBV13|-|TRBJ1-3|-
CASSFNTIYF
TGTGCCAGCAGCTTCAACACCATATATTTT
>14|TRBV6-2/TRBV6-3|few|TRBJ2-7|-
CASRKPGPPYEQYF
TGTGCCAGCAGAAAACCGGGACCCCCCTACGAGCAGTACTTC
>14|TRBV12-3/TRBV12-4|few|TRBJ1-2|-
CASSNSLSNYGYTF
TGTGCCAGCAGCAACAGCCTATCAAACTATGGCTACACCTTC
>16|TRBV13|-|TRBJ2-3|TRBD2
CASRAIAGPSTDTQYF
TGTGCCAGCAGGGCTATAGCGGGGCCTAGCACAGATACGCAGTATTTT
>13|TRBV6-2/TRBV6-3|many|TRBJ2-1|TRBD2
CASSASGSYEQFF
TGTGCCAGCAGTGCTAGCGGGAGTTATGAGCAGTTCTTC
>14|TRBV7-9|many|TRBJ2-7|-
CASSLATQGIEQYF
TGTGCCAGCAGCTTAGCCACGCAGGGTATCGAGCAGTACTTC
>15|TRBV6-2/TRBV6-3|-|TRBJ2-5|-
CASSYGGGRLETQYF
TGTGCCAGCAGTTACGGTGGGGGCCGTTTAGAGACCCAGTACTTC
>15|TRBV6-6|-|TRBJ2-1|-
CASSSQELIWNEQFF
TGTGCCAGCAGCAGTCAAGAATTAATTTGGAATGAGCAGTTCTTC
>15|TRBV2|many|TRBJ2-7|TRBD1
CASSEGGTASYEQYF
TGTGCCAGCAGTGAAGGGGGGACAGCCTCCTACGAGCAGTACTTC
>14|TRBV6-5|once|TRBJ1-4|-
CASSSTGLVEKLLF
TGTGCCAGCAGTTCCACAGGGCTTGTTGAAAAACTGCTTTTT
>14|TRBV28|many|TRBJ1-4|-
CASSYTPNAGKLFF
TGTGCCAGCAGTTATACCCCCAACGCGGGGAAACTGTTTTTT
>14|TRBV3-1|few|TRBJ2-7|-
CASSPQTVLGGLYF
TGTGCCAGCAGCCCCCAAACTGTCCTTGGAGGGCTGTACTTC
>14|TRBV29-1|many|TRBJ2-7|-
CSVENPGTSYEQYF
TGCAGCGTTGAAAACCCGGGGACCAGCTACGAGCAGTACTTC
>12|TRBV29-1|few|TRBJ1-1|-
CSVEIGDTEAFF
TGCAGCGTTGAAATTGGGGACACTGAAGCTTTCTTT
>15|TRBV7-6|few|TRBJ1-3|-
CASSSAGHEGNTIYF
TGTGCCAGCAGCTCAGCGGGACACGAAGGAAACACCATATATTTT
>13|TRBV14|many|TRBJ2-3|-
CASSQYKTDTQYF
TGTGCCAGCAGCCAATATAAGACAGATACGCAGTATTTT
>16|TRBV4-3|-|TRBJ2-1|-
CASSQEEGYSYNEQFF
TGCGCCAGCAGCCAAGAAGAGGGGTATTCCTACAATGAGCAGTTCTTC
>16|TRBV5-4|many|TRBJ1-1|TRBD1
CASSSRTDRENTEAFF
TGTGCCAGCAGCTCGAGGACGGACAGGGAGAACACTGAAGCTTTCTTT
>17|TRBV27|-|TRBJ2-3|TRBD1
CASSDDRARVDTDTQYF
TGTGCCAGCAGTGACGACAGGGCCCGCGTTGACACAGATACGCAGTATTTT